This is a list of T cell receptor beta chains from one sample in a study of regulatory dendritic cells for organ transplantation. Generated by immunoSEQ multiplex PCR, the TCRdb table keeps only in-frame clones and is missing some. The sample has 34,000 or so clones, about 89% seen once. The source material was naive CD4+ T cells from blood. The receptors originated from a human donor in good health. CDR3s include the opening cysteine and the closing phenylalanine or tryptophan. A D gene is named only where the DNA matches it firmly. The size of a clone is reported for some rows only, either as once, few or many, or as a class for expanded clones.

D gene	V gene	clone size	J gene	CDR3 protein	CDR3 DNA
TRBD1	TRBV29-1	.	TRBJ2-7	CSVGSGQGFYEQYF	TGCAGCGTGGGTTCGGGACAGGGCTTTTACGAGCAGTACTTC
.	TRBV7-2	.	TRBJ2-3	CASSPPRRPDTQYF	TGTGCCAGCAGCCCTCCGCGCCGCCCAGATACGCAGTATTTT
.	TRBV30	once	TRBJ1-2	CAWSRRLDYTF	TGTGCCTGGAGCCGACGGCTGGACTACACCTTC
.	TRBV18	.	TRBJ2-2	CASSRTDLAGRHNTGELFF	TGTGCCAGCTCGCGGACTGACCTGGCGGGCAGACATAACACCGGGGAGCTGTTTTTT
.	TRBV7-8	.	TRBJ2-7	CASSLMSSDSYEQYF	TGTGCCAGCAGCTTAATGTCTAGCGACTCCTACGAGCAGTACTTC
.	TRBV11-2	once	TRBJ1-1	CASSFSRGRITEAFF	TGTGCCAGCAGCTTTTCTCGGGGGCGGATCACTGAAGCTTTCTTT
.	TRBV6-5	.	TRBJ2-2	CASSYLRLANTGELFF	TGTGCCAGCAGTTACTTACGCCTTGCGAACACCGGGGAGCTGTTTTTT
TRBD2	TRBV10-1	.	TRBJ2-7	CAILNLAGVGRYEQYF	TGCGCCATCCTAAACCTAGCGGGAGTGGGAAGGTACGAGCAGTACTTC
TRBD2	TRBV18	.	TRBJ2-3	CASSEGLRGTTDTQYF	TGTGCCAGCTCCGAGGGACTACGTGGGACCACAGATACGCAGTATTTT
.	TRBV5-1	.	TRBJ1-5	CASSGAYGREAQPQHF	TGCGCCAGCAGCGGGGCTTATGGGCGTGAGGCACAGCCCCAGCATTTT
.	TRBV5-1	.	TRBJ2-2	CASSTGAIHTGELFF	TGCGCCAGCAGTACTGGGGCCATCCACACCGGGGAGCTGTTTTTT
.	TRBV7-2	.	TRBJ2-3	CASSSGQPSTDTQYF	TGTGCCAGCAGCTCAGGACAGCCGAGCACAGATACGCAGTATTTT
.	TRBV19	.	TRBJ2-2	CASSRANPTGELFF	TGTGCCAGTAGTCGAGCGAATCCAACCGGGGAGCTGTTTTTT
.	TRBV7-8	.	TRBJ1-3	CASRRDRFSGNTIYF	TGTGCCAGCAGACGCGACAGGTTCTCTGGAAACACCATATATTTT
.	TRBV30	.	TRBJ2-7	CAWGRYEQYF	TGTGCCTGGGGCCGTTACGAGCAGTACTTC